This T cell receptor (beta chain) was obtained from a study of blood T cell repertoires in COVID-19 (dated by TCRdb to the early 2020s). Broadly, across the study: Collaborator samples came from the United States, Italy and Spain and covered acute and convalescent phases of COVID-19. HLA class I and class II types, where available, came from metadata supplied by the sample provider rather than from assay-based typing. Deeply sampled blood TCRbeta repertoires from subjects exposed to, actively infected with, or recovered from COVID-19 were included in the dataset. The repertoires were made available in a free public database intended to serve as a resource for research on the immune response to SARS-CoV-2. The prospective study material was composed of cDNA or gDNA derived from T cells, B-cell-depleted T cells, or PBMCs. A de-identified subject ID, COVID-19 status, age in years and sex were almost always included in the sample metadata. The samples were drawn from the first 160 participants of the ongoing ImmuneRACE study and from some 1,300 subjects provided by 6 global collaborators. Findings and caveats that apply to the study as a whole: The quantity of clinical and demographic metadata differed by source and by participant and was supplied without curation.

CDR1 and CDR2 are read off the germline V gene (reference sequence) as LNHDA and SQIVND. V is cut back by 8 bases and J by 5 bases, with 2 bases in the junction unmatched. Inclusive of the bounding cysteine and phenylalanine, the CDR3 is 12 residues long. The CDR3 DNA has 36 bases and is translated from base 1. The immunoSEQ Assay, a bias-controlled multiplex PCR, was used to amplify TCRbeta CDR3 regions from genomic DNA. As for how the authors treated the data: The number of nucleated cells in each sample was estimated from the amplification of reference gene primers within the assay. Sequence reads were collapsed and filtered to measure the absolute abundance of every unique TCRbeta CDR3 rearrangement. For each sample, productive Simpson clonality was calculated as the square root of Simpson's diversity index over productive rearrangements. Entries here come from immuneACCESS through TCRdb and include only in-frame sequences with V and J called. Some clones fail to appear in such tables; in the studies checked, an unresolved V gene covers under half of the shortfall, and the cause of the remainder is unknown. For V, J and clone size, that table is used; D and trimming come from the DNA. The sample data list under 250,000 clones, and about four fifths of these were observed just once. The ten largest account for about 1.3% of the sample.

In the case of this clone: No cognate antigen has been identified for it. It has no much larger one-base neighbor in the sample; base qualities were not kept.

Participants in the prospective study were aged roughly 18 to 89 years, lived in under 30 United States geographic areas, and enrolled through a virtual design. In the prospective study, cohorts were assigned on the basis of participant-reported clinical history obtained from a screening survey and a study questionnaire. In the prospective study, whole blood, serum and a nasopharyngeal or oropharyngeal swab were collected from each participant by mobile phlebotomists. Over a 2-month period, participants in the prospective study had the option of providing additional blood draws and questionnaires. Before DNA extraction, blood samples from the prospective study were shipped at room temperature or frozen.

The chain couples TRBV19 to TRBJ1-5, and TRBD1 matches 8 of the central bases. This receptor was obtained from a woman in her forties with acute COVID-19. The sequencing sample was made of PBMCs or T cells enriched from blood (not recorded which). The DNA sequence is as follows: TGTGCCAGTCAGGGGGCTTATCAGCCCCAGCATTTT. Its protein product is CASQGAYQPQHF.